The entry that follows covers one T cell receptor beta chain sequence. Its antigen is unknown. The data were produced by immunoSEQ multiplex PCR, yet TCRdb's version contains in-frame clones alone and is incomplete. Of 20,000 to 25,000 clones in the sample, more than 85% were seen once. The sample belongs to a study of lymphopenia after photon versus proton radiotherapy. This CDR3 spans 14 amino acids. Germline V gene lookup returns CDR1 MDHEN and CDR2 SYDVKM. Study results and caveats: After lymphocyte nadir, photon-treated repertoires showed oligoclonal expansion, especially CD8+ Temra. Relative stability marked proton patients; photon patients lost diversity and naive cells. In patients who died, overall survival fell as post-nadir TCR diversity dropped more.

The source was peripheral blood, collected from a patient treated with proton-based radiotherapy. This clonotype was sampled from a man aged 80 or over with esophageal cancer. V gene TRBV28 combines with J gene TRBJ2-5, with D uncertain. Gene TRBJ2-7 matches the end of the DNA better, so the J call may be wrong. CDR3 sequence: CASSLPINTYEQYF. The CDR3 nucleotides read TGTGCCAGCAGTCTCCCGATTAACACCTACGAGCAGTACTTC.